One sample yielded the 27 T cell receptor beta chains listed below, sequenced in a study of control samples from healthy donors and cancer patients. Here immunoSEQ multiplex PCR was the method, and the copy in TCRdb shows in-frame clones only, minus some. The data contain about 120,000 clones, 80% to 95% of them singletons. The sample consisted of blood. Receptors originate from a young man in good health.

The gene calls are TRBV5-5 and TRBJ1-1; perhaps TRBD1 as D (5 bases). Germline V gene data show CDR1 as SGHKS and CDR2 as YYEKEE (reference sequence). Trimming took off 4 bases at V and 1 base at J, with 11 bases between the two ends. The CDR3 has 14 residues. CDR3 sequence (DNA): TGTGCCAGCAGCGCGGGACGGCCGAACACTGAAGCTTTCTTT. It codes for CASSAGRPNTEAFF.

The chain couples TRBV4-1 to TRBJ2-2; TRBD1 agrees at 11 bases. Germline CDR1 reads MGHRA; CDR2 reads YSYEKL. CDR3 length: 14 residues. The V segment lost 4 bases and the J segment 7 bases; nucleotides outside the gene matches: 2. DNA for the CDR3: TGCGCCAGCAGCCGGACAGGGGGCCTCGGGGAGCTGTTTTTT. Translating it yields CASSRTGGLGELFF.

The gene calls are TRBV4-1 and TRBJ2-2; D perhaps matches TRBD1 (6 bases). The CDR3 extends over 14 amino acids. Trimming took 4 bases from V and 1 from J, leaving 7 bases between them. Per the germline V gene, CDR1 is MGHRA and CDR2 is YSYEKL. The DNA for the CDR3 is TGCGCCAGCAGCCCACAGGGGAACACCGGGGAGCTGTTTTTT. Protein sequence: CASSPQGNTGELFF.

The chain combines TRBV5-4 with TRBJ2-1; D not resolved. The germline V gene has CDR1 SGHNT and CDR2 YYREEE (reference sequence). The CDR3 is made up of 14 amino acids. Between the trimmed V and J ends, which lost 3 bases and 4 bases, there was a span of 11 bases. The CDR3 here is CASSSALEYNEQFF. DNA for the CDR3: TGTGCCAGCAGCTCCGCGTTGGAATACAATGAGCAGTTCTTC.

The CDR3 is CASSLPGVVNTIYF. DNA of the CDR3: TGTGCCAGCAGCTTGCCGGGAGTGGTAAACACCATATATTTT. The gene calls are TRBV5-6 and TRBJ1-3; D ambiguous. Between the trimmed V and J ends, which lost 1 base and 6 bases, there was a span of 11 bases. The CDR3 spans 14 residues. Germline V CDR1 and CDR2: SGHDT, YYEEEE.

Note on this clone: Germline and junction disagree at one end, which may indicate a read error. The sample carries other DNA sequences with the same CDR3. This sequence joins TRBV2 and TRBJ1-1; D gene unclear. The CDR3 totals 13 residues. Germline lookup yields CDR1 SNHLY and CDR2 FYNNEI. CDR3 sequence: CASSRDPNTEAFF. CDR3 in DNA: TGTGCCAGCAGTAGAGACCCGAACACTGAGGCTTTCTTT. Together with reference TRBV2 and TRBJ1-1, the CDR3 gives the full variable domain: EPEVTQTPSHQVTQMGQEVILRCVPISNHLYFYWYRQILGQKVEFLVSFYNNEISEKSEIFDDQFSVERPDGSNFTLKIRSTKLEDSAMYFCASSRDPNTEAFFGQGTRLTVV.

V and J are TRBV11-2 and TRBJ2-3, with 7 bases aligning to TRBD2. Germline loops: CDR1 SGHAT, CDR2 FQNNGV. This CDR3 comprises 15 residues. The V and J ends lost 3 bases and 2 bases, in that order; junction bases with no gene match: 5. CDR3: CASSFYGGTTDTQYF. In nucleotides, the CDR3 is TGTGCCAGCAGCTTCTACGGGGGGACCACAGATACGCAGTATTTT.

The chain uses TRBV7-4 and TRBJ1-4; TRBD1 might be the D (6 bases). CDR1 SGHVT and CDR2 SQSDAQ come from the germline V gene. V lost 3 bases, J lost 0 bases, and 11 bases lay in between. The CDR3 consists of 16 residues. The CDR3 is CASSLDSPATNEKLFF. The DNA for the CDR3 is TGTGCCAGCAGCTTGGACAGCCCTGCAACTAATGAAAAACTGTTTTTT. Variable domain in full (rest from reference TRBV7-4 and TRBJ1-4): GAGVSQSPRYKVAKRGRDVALRCDSISGHVTLYWYRQTLGQGSEVLTYSQSDAQRDKSGRPSGRFSAERPERSVSTLKIQRTEQGDSAVYLCASSLDSPATNEKLFFGSGTQLSVL.

This chain joins TRBV12-5 and TRBJ1-1; D unresolved. This CDR3 is 14 amino acids long. The germline V and J ends were trimmed by 5 bases and 1 base, with 11 bases remaining between them. Germline V gene data show CDR1 as LGHNT and CDR2 as FRNRAP. The CDR3 DNA sequence: TGTGCTAGTGGTCCCGGGCACCGGAACACTGAAGCTTTCTTT. This sequence encodes CASGPGHRNTEAFF.

The chain recombines TRBV7-6 with TRBJ1-3; weak D call: TRBD1 (6 bases). Germline values: CDR1 SGHVS, CDR2 FNYEAQ. Trimming cost V 5 bases and J 0 bases, with 14 bases left between them. CDR3 length: 16 residues. CDR3 sequence reads: CASSKTGPTSGNTIYF. The CDR3 nucleotides are TGTGCCAGCAGCAAGACAGGTCCCACCTCTGGAAACACCATATATTTT.

V usage is TRBV2 and J usage is TRBJ1-1; the match to TRBD1 covers 10 bases. The CDR3 is 15 amino acids. V shed 4 bases, J shed 4 bases, and the junction held 6 bases outside the gene matches. From germline, CDR1 is SNHLY and CDR2 FYNNEI. This CDR3 is CASSGGQGVRTEAFF. The CDR3 DNA follows: TGTGCCAGCAGTGGAGGACAGGGGGTTCGCACTGAAGCTTTCTTT.

This clone was seen only a few times. The gene calls are TRBV30 and TRBJ1-2; the D gene is possibly TRBD1 (6 bases). With 1 base removed from V and 6 bases from J, the gap between germline ends came to 9 bases. The germline CDR1 and CDR2 sequences are GTSNPN and SVGIG (reference sequence). The length of the CDR3 is 12 residues. CDR3 sequence: CAWSEQGHGYTF. For the CDR3, the DNA is TGTGCCTGGAGTGAACAGGGTCATGGCTACACCTTC.

V and J are TRBV27 and TRBJ2-7; the D is unclear. V dropped 6 bases and J dropped 5 bases, with 14 bases sitting between them. Germline values: CDR1 MNHEY, CDR2 SMNVEV (reference sequence). The CDR3 covers 13 residues. CDR3 sequence reads: CASRYHQTDEQYF. In nucleotides, the CDR3 is TGTGCCAGCAGATACCATCAGACGGACGAGCAGTACTTC.

V is TRBV5-4 and J is TRBJ1-2; 10 bases agree with TRBD1. The germline gives CDR1 SGHNT, CDR2 YYREEE (reference sequence). CDR3 length: 13 residues. With 1 base clipped from V and 10 bases from J, the junction kept 4 bases outside the gene matches. Here the CDR3 DNA reads TGTGCCAGCAGCTTGTGGGACAGGGGTGCCTACACCTTC. Residues: CASSLWDRGAYTF.

The chain is built from TRBV7-3 and TRBJ2-6; unclear D gene. Germline loops: CDR1 SGHTA, CDR2 FQGTGA. The CDR3 sequence is 14 residues long. V was cut by 0 bases and J by 4 bases, with 4 bases left in between. CDR3 DNA: TGTGCCAGCAGCTTAACTACGGGGGCCAACGTCCTGACTTTC. Amino acids: CASSLTTGANVLTF.

V usage is TRBV7-9 and J usage is TRBJ1-2; 7 bases fit TRBD1. Germline assignment: CDR1 SEHNR and CDR2 FQNEAQ (reference sequence). The CDR3 loop spans 14 amino acids. V lost 10 bases, J lost 4 bases, and 12 bases stayed unmatched. The CDR3 loop reads CAIDVWRQGYGYTF. DNA of the CDR3: TGTGCCATCGACGTGTGGAGACAGGGCTATGGCTACACCTTC.

V and J are TRBV5-4 and TRBJ2-5; D may be TRBD1 (5 bases). The ends were cut back, 0 bases at V and 4 bases at J, with 16 bases in the middle. Germline values: CDR1 SGHNT, CDR2 YYREEE (reference sequence). The CDR3 spans 16 residues. CDR3 nucleotides: TGTGCCAGCAGCTTGGAACAGGTTCCTCTGGGAGAGACCCAGTACTTC. Translated, it gives CASSLEQVPLGETQYF.

The rearrangement links TRBV15 to TRBJ2-1; 16 nucleotides match TRBD2. The CDR3 extends over 18 amino acids. The trim removed 1 base at V and 4 bases at J, leaving 4 bases unmatched. Germline V CDR1 and CDR2: LNHNV, YYDKDF (reference sequence). DNA of the CDR3: TGTGCCACCAGCAGAGCGGGACTAGCGGGGGGGCGGTACAATGAGCAGTTCTTC. Its protein product is CATSRAGLAGGRYNEQFF.

This clone was counted once. The rearrangement links TRBV7-6 to TRBJ2-7; D possibly corresponds to TRBD2 (6 bases). CDR1 SGHVS and CDR2 FNYEAQ come from the germline V gene. Deletions cut 5 bases from V and 4 bases from J, with 15 bases between. The CDR3 is made up of 14 amino acids. The CDR3 loop reads CASSPSGAGYEQYF. The CDR3 bases are TGTGCCAGCAGCCCCAGTGGGGCGGGATACGAGCAGTACTTC.

The CDR3 sequence: CASSQGGGGSTYNEQFF. For the CDR3, the DNA is TGTGCCAGCAGCCAAGGAGGCGGGGGGTCCACCTACAATGAGCAGTTCTTC. This chain links TRBV4-2 with TRBJ2-1; 8 bases fit TRBD2. CDR3 size: 17 residues. Germline V gene data show CDR1 as LGHNA and CDR2 as YNFKEQ. J lost 2 bases, V lost 1 base, and 7 bases had no gene match.

For this clone: At the DNA level, this CDR3 is encoded by other sequences in the same sample as well. This chain links TRBV2 with TRBJ1-1; 9 bases match TRBD1. Germline CDR1 is SNHLY and CDR2 is FYNNEI. The CDR3 totals 14 residues. With 5 bases clipped from V and 2 bases from J, the junction kept 3 bases outside the gene matches. The DNA for the CDR3 is TGTGCCAGCAGTTACAGGGGGCTAAACACTGAAGCTTTCTTT. The encoded protein is CASSYRGLNTEAFF.

The V call is TRBV5-1, the J call TRBJ2-1; 7 bases align to TRBD2. The CDR3 extends over 14 amino acids. V shed 0 bases and J 8 bases; nucleotides not matched to a gene: 5. The germline V gene has CDR1 SGHRS and CDR2 YFSETQ. The CDR3 reads CASSLELARYEQFF. CDR3 DNA: TGCGCCAGCAGCTTGGAACTAGCGAGGTATGAGCAGTTCTTC.

The chain combines TRBV11-1 with TRBJ2-5; D is uncertain. Germline assignment: CDR1 SGHAT and CDR2 FQDESV (reference sequence). V lost 3 bases, J lost 3 bases, and 8 bases lay in between. The CDR3 loop spans 13 amino acids. CDR3 protein: CASSFRGEETQYF. The DNA of the CDR3 is TGTGCCAGCAGCTTCCGCGGAGAAGAGACCCAGTACTTC.

The J gene is TRBJ2-1, the V gene TRBV11-2, with a tentative D call TRBD2 (6 bases). V was trimmed by 5 bases and J by 2 bases, leaving 13 bases between them. Looked up from germline, CDR1 is SGHAT and CDR2 is FQNNGV. The CDR3 is 15 amino acids. Here the CDR3 DNA reads TGTGCCAGCAGCCTCGGTACGGGGGCCTACAATGAGCAGTTCTTC. The encoded protein is CASSLGTGAYNEQFF. Together with reference TRBV11-2 and TRBJ2-1, the CDR3 gives the full variable domain: EAGVAQSPRYKIIEKRQSVAFWCNPISGHATLYWYQQILGQGPKLLIQFQNNGVVDDSQLPKDRFSAERLKGVDSTLKIQPAKLEDSAVYLCASSLGTGAYNEQFFGPGTRLTVL.

The rearrangement links TRBV5-4 to TRBJ1-2, with a tentative D call TRBD1 (5 bases). The CDR3 is made up of 12 amino acids. The ends were cut back, 3 bases at V and 6 bases at J, with 9 bases in the middle. The germline V gene encodes CDR1 SGHNT and CDR2 YYREEE (reference sequence). Here the CDR3 DNA reads TGTGCCAGCAGCTGGGGGTCAAATGGCTACACCTTC. Translated, it gives CASSWGSNGYTF.

The CDR3 region is CASSFGLDTEAFF. CDR3 in DNA: TGTGCCAGCAGTTTCGGGTTGGACACTGAAGCTTTCTTT. The J gene is TRBJ1-1, the V gene TRBV28; D remains unclear. V lost 3 bases and J lost 3, with 8 bases in between. This CDR3 is 13 amino acids long. Per the germline V gene, CDR1 is MDHEN and CDR2 is SYDVKM. Full variable domain (missing parts from reference TRBV28 and TRBJ1-1): DVKVTQSSRYLVKRTGEKVFLECVQDMDHENMFWYRQDPGLGLRLIYFSYDVKMKEKGDIPEGYSVSREKKERFSLILESASTNQTSMYLCASSFGLDTEAFFGQGTRLTVV.

This clone was picked up one time. The CDR3 reads CASSQVTGAGANVLTF. The CDR3 nucleotides read TGTGCCAGCAGCCAAGTAACAGGGGCTGGGGCCAACGTCCTGACTTTC. The V and J genes are TRBV4-2 and TRBJ2-6; 7 bases match TRBD1. V trimming: 1 base; J trimming: 2 bases; junction bases outside the gene matches: 2. This CDR3 comprises 16 residues. From germline, CDR1 is LGHNA and CDR2 YNFKEQ.